This T cell receptor beta chain was sequenced in a study of siplizumab effects on memory and regulatory T cells. Method: immunoSEQ multiplex PCR; TCRdb's copy keeps in-frame clones and lacks some. The top ten clones hold about 0.34% of a sample with 99,000 or so clones, roughly 91% of them seen once. On this clone itself: Its specificity is not known.

Germline-derived CDR1 and CDR2 are MNHNS and SASEGT. The CDR3 covers 14 residues. Trimming cost V 3 bases and J 7 bases, with 13 bases left between them. General study points: Siplizumab significantly decreased alloreactive sequences from unstimulated CD4+ memory cells. Unstimulated subsets contained matches for only a minor fraction of alloreactive clones. Naive T cells appeared more varied than memory cells and looked like key alloresponse contributors. Proliferating Tregs in siplizumab cultures were never verified as suppressive.

The sequence came from a human donor in good health. The sample consisted of CD4+ T cells sorted from blood. The chain uses TRBV6-1 and TRBJ1-5, with TRBD1 as a possible D gene (6 bases). CDR3 in DNA: TGTGCCAGCAGTGAGAGTCAGGGGAACCAGCCCCAGCATTTT. It specifies CASSESQGNQPQHF.